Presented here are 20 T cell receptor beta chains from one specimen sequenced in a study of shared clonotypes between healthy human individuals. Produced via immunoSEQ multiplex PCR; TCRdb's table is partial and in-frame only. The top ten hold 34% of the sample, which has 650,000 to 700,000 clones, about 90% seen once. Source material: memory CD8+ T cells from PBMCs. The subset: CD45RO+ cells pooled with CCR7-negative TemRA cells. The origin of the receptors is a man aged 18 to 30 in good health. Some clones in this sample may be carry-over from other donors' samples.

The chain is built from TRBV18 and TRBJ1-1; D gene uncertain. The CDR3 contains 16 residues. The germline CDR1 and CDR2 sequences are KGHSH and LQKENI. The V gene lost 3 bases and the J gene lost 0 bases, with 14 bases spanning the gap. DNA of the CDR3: TGTGCCAGCTCACCGCCTAGGACGTCCATGAACACTGAAGCTTTCTTT. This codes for CASSPPRTSMNTEAFF.

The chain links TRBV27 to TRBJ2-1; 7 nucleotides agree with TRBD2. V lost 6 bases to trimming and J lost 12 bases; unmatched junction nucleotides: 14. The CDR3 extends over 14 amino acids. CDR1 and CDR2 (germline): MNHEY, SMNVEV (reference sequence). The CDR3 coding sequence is TGTGCCAGCAGCCGAGGGACTACTGGGCCAGTGCAGTTCTTC. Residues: CASSRGTTGPVQFF.

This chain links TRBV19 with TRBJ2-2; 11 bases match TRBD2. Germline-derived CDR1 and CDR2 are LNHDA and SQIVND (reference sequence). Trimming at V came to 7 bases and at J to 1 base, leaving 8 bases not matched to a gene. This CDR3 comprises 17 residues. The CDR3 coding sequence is TGTGCCAGTATGTGGCTAGCGGGAGGTCGGAACACCGGGGAGCTGTTTTTT. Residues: CASMWLAGGRNTGELFF.

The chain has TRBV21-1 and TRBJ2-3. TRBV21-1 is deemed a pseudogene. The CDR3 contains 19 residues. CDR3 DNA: TGTGCCAGCAGCAAAACCCCAATCAGGCAGGGAGATCGGACAGATACGCAGTATTTT. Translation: CASSKTPIRQGDRTDTQYF.

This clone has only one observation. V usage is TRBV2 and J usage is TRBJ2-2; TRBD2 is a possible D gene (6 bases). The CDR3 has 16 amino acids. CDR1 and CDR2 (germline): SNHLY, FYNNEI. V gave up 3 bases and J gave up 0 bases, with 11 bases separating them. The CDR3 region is CASSEGAGTNTGELFF. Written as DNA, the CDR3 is TGTGCCAGCAGTGAGGGCGCGGGGACGAACACCGGGGAGCTGTTTTTT.

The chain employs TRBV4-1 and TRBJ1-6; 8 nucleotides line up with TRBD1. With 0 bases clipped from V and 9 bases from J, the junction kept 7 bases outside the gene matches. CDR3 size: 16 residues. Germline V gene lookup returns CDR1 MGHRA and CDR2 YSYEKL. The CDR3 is CASSQDVDRGGSPLHF. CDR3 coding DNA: TGCGCCAGCAGCCAAGATGTTGACAGGGGAGGTTCACCCCTCCACTTT.

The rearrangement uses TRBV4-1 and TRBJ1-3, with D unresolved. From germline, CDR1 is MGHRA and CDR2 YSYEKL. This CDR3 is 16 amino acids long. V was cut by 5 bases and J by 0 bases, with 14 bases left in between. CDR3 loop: CASSVLGRISGNTIYF. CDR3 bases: TGCGCCAGCAGCGTACTCGGACGGATCTCTGGAAACACCATATATTTT.

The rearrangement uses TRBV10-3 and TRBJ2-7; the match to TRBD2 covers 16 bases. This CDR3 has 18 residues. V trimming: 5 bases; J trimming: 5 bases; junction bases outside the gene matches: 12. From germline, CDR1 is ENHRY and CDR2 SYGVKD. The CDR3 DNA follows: TGTGCCATCAGTCAATGGGGACTAGCGGGAGGGCCGATCAACGAGCAGTACTTC. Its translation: CAISQWGLAGGPINEQYF.

CDR3 residues: CASSLVVIQETTDTQYF. The CDR3 DNA reads as TGTGCCAGCAGCCTAGTCGTTATACAGGAGACGACAGATACGCAGTATTTT. This chain connects TRBV7-9 to TRBJ2-3; possibly TRBD1 for D (5 bases). Trimming took 5 bases from V and 3 from J, leaving 21 bases between them. CDR1 is SEHNR, CDR2 FQNEAQ, per germline (reference sequence). CDR3 length: 17 residues.

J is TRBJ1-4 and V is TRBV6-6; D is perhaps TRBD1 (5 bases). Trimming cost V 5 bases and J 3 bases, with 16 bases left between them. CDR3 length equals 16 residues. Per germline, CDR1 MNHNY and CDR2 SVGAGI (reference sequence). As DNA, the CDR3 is TGTGCCAGCAGTAGAGGAACGGCGGGGGCTAATGAAAAACTGTTTTTT. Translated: CASSRGTAGANEKLFF.

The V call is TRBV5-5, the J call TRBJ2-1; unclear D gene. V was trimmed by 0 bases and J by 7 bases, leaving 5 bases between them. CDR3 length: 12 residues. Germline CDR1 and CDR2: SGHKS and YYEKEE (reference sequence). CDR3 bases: TGTGCCAGCAGCTTGGGACCTAATGAGCAGTTCTTC. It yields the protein CASSLGPNEQFF.

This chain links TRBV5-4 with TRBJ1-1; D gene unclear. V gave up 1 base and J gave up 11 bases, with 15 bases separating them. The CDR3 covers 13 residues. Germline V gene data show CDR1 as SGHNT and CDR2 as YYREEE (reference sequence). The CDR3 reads CASSLLTSGEAFF. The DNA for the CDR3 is TGTGCCAGCAGCTTGCTGACAAGCGGGGAGGCTTTCTTT.

The CDR3 sequence is CASSVVVPGQGSDEQFF. The CDR3, as DNA: TGTGCCAGCAGCGTAGTTGTTCCAGGACAGGGGTCCGATGAGCAGTTCTTC. The chain is built from TRBV9 and TRBJ2-1; 9 bases are shared with TRBD1. Trimming cost V 0 bases and J 8 bases; bases outside gene matches: 12. The CDR3 length is 17 residues. CDR1 is SGDLS, CDR2 YYNGEE, per germline.

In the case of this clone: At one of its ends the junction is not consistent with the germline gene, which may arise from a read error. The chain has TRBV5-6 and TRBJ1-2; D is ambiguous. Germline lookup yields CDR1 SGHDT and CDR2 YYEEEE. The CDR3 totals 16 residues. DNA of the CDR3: TGTGCCAGCAGCTTGGCGGCCGACGGCTTTTCTATGGCTACAATCTTC. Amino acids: CASSLAADGFSMATIF.

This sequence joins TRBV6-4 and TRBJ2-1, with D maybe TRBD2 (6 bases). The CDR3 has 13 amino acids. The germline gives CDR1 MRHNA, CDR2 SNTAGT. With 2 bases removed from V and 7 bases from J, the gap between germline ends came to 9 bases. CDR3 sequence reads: CASSDRSGNEQFF. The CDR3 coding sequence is TGTGCCAGCAGTGACCGAAGCGGGAATGAGCAGTTCTTC.

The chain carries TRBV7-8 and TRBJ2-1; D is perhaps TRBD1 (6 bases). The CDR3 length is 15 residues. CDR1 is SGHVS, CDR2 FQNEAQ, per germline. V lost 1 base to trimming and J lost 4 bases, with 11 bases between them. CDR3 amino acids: CASSLETGPYNEQFF. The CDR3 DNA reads TGTGCCAGCAGCTTAGAGACAGGCCCATACAATGAGCAGTTCTTC.

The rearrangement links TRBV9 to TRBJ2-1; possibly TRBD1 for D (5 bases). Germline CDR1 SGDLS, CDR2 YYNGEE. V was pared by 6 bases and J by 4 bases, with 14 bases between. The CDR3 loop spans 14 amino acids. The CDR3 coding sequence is TGTGCCAGCAACGCGGACACTATATACAATGAGCAGTTCTTC. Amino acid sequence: CASNADTIYNEQFF.

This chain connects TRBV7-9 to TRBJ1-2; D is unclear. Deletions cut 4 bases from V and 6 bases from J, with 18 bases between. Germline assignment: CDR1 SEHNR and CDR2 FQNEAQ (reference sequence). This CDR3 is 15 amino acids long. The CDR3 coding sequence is TGTGCCAGCAGCTCTGGAGTGGGTTTTAAGGATGGCTACACCTTC. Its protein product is CASSSGVGFKDGYTF.

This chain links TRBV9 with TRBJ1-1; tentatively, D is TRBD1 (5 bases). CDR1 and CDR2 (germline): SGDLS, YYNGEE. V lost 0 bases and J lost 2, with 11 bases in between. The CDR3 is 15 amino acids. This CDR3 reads CASSVAGMLNTEAFF. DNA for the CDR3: TGTGCCAGCAGCGTAGCAGGGATGCTTAACACTGAAGCTTTCTTT.

The CDR3, as DNA: TGTGCCAGTAGTAACCAGGGCACTGAAGCTTTCTTT. It yields the protein CASSNQGTEAFF. The chain has TRBV19 and TRBJ1-1; D may be TRBD1 (5 bases). V was pared by 4 bases and J by 4 bases, with 7 bases between. Germline CDR1 and CDR2: LNHDA and SQIVND (reference sequence). The CDR3 consists of 12 residues.